The 10 T cell receptor beta chains below come from one sample, sequenced in a study of cytomegalovirus exposure and HLA in healthy donors (dated by TCRdb to 2015 to 2018). The library was built by means of the immunoSEQ multiplex PCR assay. For the multiplex PCR, a mixture combining 60 forward primers for TCR Vbeta segments and 13 reverse primers for TCR Jbeta segments was used. In TCRdb, the immuneACCESS table is reduced to in-frame sequences with V and J assigned. These tables do not hold every clone; where another copy was compared, an unresolved V gene accounts for under half, and the others remain unexplained. This sample is represented by more than 150,000 clones; 84% of them were singletons. The top ten clones comprise over 2% of the sample. Sequenced input: PBMCs. These TCRs come from a woman between 45 and 60 years old in good health and CMV-seropositive.

This clone was counted a few times. The chain recombines TRBV7-3 with TRBJ2-5, with 11 nucleotides matching TRBD2. The CDR3 sequence is 15 residues long. Germline-derived CDR1 and CDR2 are SGHTA and FQGTGA. With 5 bases clipped from V and 3 bases from J, the junction kept 5 bases outside the gene matches. The CDR3 here is CASSQTSGAKETQYF. The CDR3 DNA follows: TGTGCCAGCAGCCAGACTAGCGGGGCAAAAGAGACCCAGTACTTC. Supplemented by reference TRBV7-3 and TRBJ2-5, the full variable domain reads GAGVSQTPSNKVTEKGKYVELRCDPISGHTALYWYRQSLGQGPEFLIYFQGTGAADDSGLPNDRFFAVRPEGSVSTLKIQRTERGDSAVYLCASSQTSGAKETQYFGPGTRLLVL.

V and J are TRBV6-6 and TRBJ1-2; possible D gene TRBD1, 6 bases. CDR1 MNHNY and CDR2 SVGAGI come from the germline V gene (reference sequence). The ends were cut back, 5 bases at V and 8 bases at J, with 21 bases in the middle. The CDR3 has 15 residues. This chain's CDR3 is CASSPDRDNFRGYTF. The CDR3 DNA is TGTGCCAGCAGTCCCGACCGGGACAACTTTCGCGGCTACACCTTC.

The chain links TRBV10-3 to TRBJ2-7; D is unresolved. CDR3 size: 14 residues. V lost 2 bases and J lost 0, with 8 bases in between. Germline V gives CDR1 ENHRY, CDR2 SYGVKD. As DNA, the CDR3 is TGTGCCATCAGTGAGGAACTTAACTCCTACGAGCAGTACTTC. Its translation is CAISEELNSYEQYF.

V usage is TRBV18 and J usage is TRBJ2-1, with 9 bases matching TRBD1. V shed 3 bases, J shed 7 bases, and the junction held 1 base outside the gene matches. Germline assignment: CDR1 KGHSH and CDR2 LQKENI. This CDR3 comprises 13 residues. CDR3 protein: CASSPGQGNEQFF. Written as DNA, the CDR3 is TGTGCCAGCTCACCGGGACAGGGAAATGAGCAGTTCTTC. Variable domain in full (rest from reference TRBV18 and TRBJ2-1): NAGVMQNPRHLVRRRGQEARLRCSPMKGHSHVYWYRQLPEEGLKFMVYLQKENIIDESGMPKERFSAEFPKEGPSILRIQQVVRGDSAAYFCASSPGQGNEQFFGPGTRLTVL.

This sequence joins TRBV19 and TRBJ1-6; TRBD1 matches at 7 bases. With 4 bases clipped from V and 11 bases from J, the junction kept 5 bases outside the gene matches. CDR1 and CDR2 from the germline V gene are LNHDA and SQIVND (reference sequence). The CDR3 totals 13 residues. CDR3 sequence: CASSTIGQAPLHF. CDR3 DNA: TGTGCCAGTAGTACCATAGGACAGGCACCCCTCCACTTT.

The table lists this clone with a count of one. V usage is TRBV5-4 and J usage is TRBJ2-3, with TRBD2 matching over 11 bases. Losses at the gene ends were 4 bases for V and 1 base for J; bases not matched to a gene: 5. The CDR3 is made up of 16 amino acids. Germline V gives CDR1 SGHNT, CDR2 YYREEE (reference sequence). The CDR3 bases are TGTGCCAGCAGCCAGACTAGCGGGGAGCGCACAGATACGCAGTATTTT. Translating gives CASSQTSGERTDTQYF. Full variable domain (rest looked up from reference TRBV5-4 and TRBJ2-3): ETGVTQSPTHLIKTRGQQVTLRCSSQSGHNTVSWYQQALGQGPQFIFQYYREEENGRGNFPPRFSGLQFPNYSSELNVNALELDDSALYLCASSQTSGERTDTQYFGPGTRLTVL.

The rearrangement links TRBV4-3 to TRBJ2-7; 13 bases map to TRBD2. CDR1 is LGHNA, CDR2 YSLEER, per germline. V shed 0 bases, J shed 7 bases, and the junction held 6 bases outside the gene matches. CDR3 length equals 16 residues. DNA of the CDR3: TGCGCCAGCAGCCAAGATCGGACTAGCGGGGGTCGGGAGCAGTACTTC. Translating gives CASSQDRTSGGREQYF.

The gene calls are TRBV6-6 and TRBJ1-5; D is uncertain. Trimming shortened V by 4 bases and J by 5 bases, and 3 bases separated the two germline ends. Looked up from germline, CDR1 is MNHNY and CDR2 is SVGAGI (reference sequence). This CDR3 region has 11 residues. CDR3 nucleotides: TGTGCCAGCAGTTCCGATCAGCCCCAGCATTTT. This codes for CASSSDQPQHF.

The chain links TRBV18 to TRBJ1-1; D gene uncertain. This CDR3 contains 13 residues. V lost 2 bases to trimming and J lost 1 base, with 5 bases between them. CDR1 KGHSH and CDR2 LQKENI come from the germline V gene. This CDR3 is CASSPAQNTEAFF. As DNA, the CDR3 is TGTGCCAGCTCACCAGCGCAGAACACTGAAGCTTTCTTT.

The chain carries TRBV9 and TRBJ2-5; possibly TRBD2 for D (6 bases). Germline CDR1 and CDR2: SGDLS and YYNGEE. This CDR3 is built from 15 residues. Trimming removed 0 bases from V and 3 bases from J, with 12 bases in between. The CDR3 DNA reads as TGTGCCAGCAGCGTAGGCAATAGCGGAAAAGAGACCCAGTACTTC. Amino acids: CASSVGNSGKETQYF.